Below, one T cell receptor (beta chain) is given with its context. Its specificity is not known. Reverse transcribing all isolated RNA meant expressed TCRB transcripts were sequenced. The table came from immunoSEQ multiplex PCR; TCRdb's copy has only in-frame clones and leaves some out. The data contain around 450,000 clones, roughly 11% of them singletons. J was trimmed by 5 bases and V by 5 bases; bases with no gene match: 16. In germline, CDR1 is PRHDT, CDR2 FYEKMQ (reference sequence). This CDR3 region has 18 residues. The data were taken from a study of beta chain features in type 1 diabetes. Study results and caveats: PCR might favor shorter templates, equally in patients and controls. The naive, central memory and Treg TCRB repertoires showed an apparent similarity that was greater among patients than among healthy donors.

The receptor's source is a woman aged 18 to 35 in good health. The V gene is TRBV13, the J gene TRBJ2-5; 11 bases are shared with TRBD2. Sequenced material: naive CD4+ T cells from blood. The CDR3 bases are TGTGCCAGCAGCCGGATTACCCGCTTGACTAGCGGGGAGGAGACCCAGTACTTC. It is translated as CASSRITRLTSGEETQYF.